Following are 7 T cell receptor beta chains from one sample sequenced in a study of T cell changes during pregnancy in multiple sclerosis. The method was immunoSEQ multiplex PCR; TCRdb's version includes in-frame clones alone and lacks a portion of them. This table has 75,000 to 95,000 clones, 75% to 95% appearing once. The sample consisted of peripheral blood, taken before pregnancy. The receptors come from a female donor with multiple sclerosis, enrolled in a pregnancy study.

V is TRBV19 and J is TRBJ2-1; 13 bases are shared with TRBD2. J lost 5 bases, V lost 3 bases, and 4 bases had no gene match. Germline V gene sequence: CDR1 LNHDA, CDR2 SQIVND (reference sequence). The CDR3 spans 16 residues. CDR3 sequence reads: CASSIGLAGAHNEQFF. CDR3 nucleotide sequence: TGTGCCAGTAGTATTGGACTAGCGGGGGCCCACAATGAGCAGTTCTTC. The variable domain in full, completed from reference TRBV19 and TRBJ2-1, reads DGGITQSPKYLFRKEGQNVTLSCEQNLNHDAMYWYRQDPGQGLRLIYYSQIVNDFQKGDIAEGYSVSREKKESFPLTVTSAQKNPTAFYLCASSIGLAGAHNEQFFGPGTRLTVL.

This chain connects TRBV6-1 to TRBJ2-7, with 8 bases aligning to TRBD1. V gave up 5 bases and J gave up 4 bases; unmatched junction bases: 7. The CDR3 consists of 14 residues. CDR1 and CDR2 from the germline V gene are MNHNS and SASEGT. The CDR3, as DNA: TGTGCCAGCAGTCTACAGGGGGTTCGGTACGAGCAGTACTTC. Amino acids: CASSLQGVRYEQYF.

This clone showed up just a few times. This chain joins TRBV20-1 and TRBJ1-2, with D unclear. Germline loops: CDR1 DFQATT, CDR2 SNEGSKA (reference sequence). The CDR3 covers 11 residues. V was pared by 0 bases and J by 7 bases, with 6 bases between. CDR3 in amino acids: CSARDFPGYTF. The CDR3, as DNA: TGCAGTGCTAGAGACTTCCCTGGCTACACCTTC.

Notes on this clone: The junction does not match germline at one end; this may be a read error. The V call is TRBV28, the J call TRBJ1-4; 10 nucleotides line up with TRBD1. CDR3 length: 12 amino acids. Per the germline V gene, CDR1 is MDHEN and CDR2 is SYDVKM. CDR3 DNA: TGTGCCAGCAGTTCCTACCGACAGGGGGCGCGGTTT. Protein product: CASSSYRQGARF.

The CDR3 sequence is CASSQRTETYEQYF. DNA of the CDR3: TGTGCCAGCAGCCAAAGGACAGAGACCTACGAGCAGTACTTC. The rearrangement joins TRBV9 to TRBJ2-7, with a weak D call TRBD1 (6 bases). The germline V gene encodes CDR1 SGDLS and CDR2 YYNGEE. This CDR3 contains 14 residues. V lost 4 bases to trimming and J lost 2 bases, with 13 bases between them.

This clone was counted a single time. The chain recombines TRBV5-1 with TRBJ2-7, with D possibly TRBD2 on 6 matching bases. Per germline, CDR1 SGHRS and CDR2 YFSETQ. The CDR3 extends over 16 amino acids. V was clipped by 0 bases and J by 3 bases, with 16 bases between them. CDR3 amino acids: CASSLAGVGGDYEQYF. The CDR3 region has the DNA TGCGCCAGCAGCTTGGCCGGGGTCGGGGGAGACTACGAGCAGTACTTC.

CDR3 nucleotide sequence: TGTGCCAGCAGCGTAGTAGGTGCAGCGGATACGCAGTATTTT. This codes for CASSVVGAADTQYF. The chain couples TRBV9 to TRBJ2-3; D is undetermined. Germline assignment: CDR1 SGDLS and CDR2 YYNGEE. The CDR3 length is 14 residues. V gave up 0 bases and J gave up 6 bases, with 11 bases separating them. Together with reference TRBV9 and TRBJ2-3, the CDR3 gives the full variable domain: DSGVTQTPKHLITATGQRVTLRCSPRSGDLSVYWYQQSLDQGLQFLIQYYNGEERAKGNILERFSAQQFPDLHSELNLSSLELGDSALYFCASSVVGAADTQYFGPGTRLTVL.